Below are 21 T cell receptor beta chains sequenced from a single sample in a study of T cell responses to AZD1222 COVID-19 vaccine. The assay was immunoSEQ multiplex PCR, and TCRdb's table has in-frame clones only and misses some. The table lists about 110,000 clones, roughly nine tenths of them singletons, with approximately 3.1% in the top ten. The material was peripheral blood, obtained on day 0 of MenACWY control vaccination. The receptor set was obtained from an adult in good health.

This sequence joins TRBV18 and TRBJ2-3, with a tentative D call TRBD2 (5 bases). In germline, CDR1 is KGHSH, CDR2 LQKENI. Between the trimmed V and J ends, which lost 8 bases and 4 bases, there was a span of 13 bases. The CDR3 contains 13 residues. The CDR3 loop is CASAGGFADTQYF. DNA of the CDR3: TGTGCCAGCGCGGGCGGTTTTGCAGATACGCAGTATTTT.

V and J are TRBV9 and TRBJ1-1, with a possible D match to TRBD1 (6 bases). V was clipped by 0 bases and J by 8 bases, with 8 bases between them. This CDR3 is 12 amino acids long. Germline CDR1 and CDR2: SGDLS and YYNGEE. The CDR3 DNA sequence: TGTGCCAGCAGCGTAGAACAGGGAGAAGCTTTCTTT. Its protein is CASSVEQGEAFF. The full variable domain, with the rest looked up from reference TRBV9 and TRBJ1-1, is DSGVTQTPKHLITATGQRVTLRCSPRSGDLSVYWYQQSLDQGLQFLIQYYNGEERAKGNILERFSAQQFPDLHSELNLSSLELGDSALYFCASSVEQGEAFFGQGTRLTVV.

The chain links TRBV5-1 to TRBJ2-1; TRBD2 agrees at 8 bases. Germline lookup yields CDR1 SGHRS and CDR2 YFSETQ. V lost 3 bases, J lost 2 bases, and 4 bases stayed unmatched. The length of the CDR3 is 15 residues. This CDR3 is CASSSGLAPYNEQFF. The CDR3 nucleotides read TGCGCCAGCAGCTCAGGACTAGCCCCCTACAATGAGCAGTTCTTC.

V usage is TRBV27 and J usage is TRBJ2-3, with D perhaps TRBD1 (7 bases). From germline, CDR1 is MNHEY and CDR2 SMNVEV (reference sequence). This CDR3 has 16 amino acids. V lost 5 bases, J lost 3 bases, and 18 bases lay in between. The CDR3 loop is CASSGRQGGGTDTQYF. The CDR3 DNA follows: TGTGCCAGCAGTGGACGACAGGGAGGAGGGACAGATACGCAGTATTTT.

V gene TRBV12-3 or TRBV12-4 combines with J gene TRBJ1-6; the D is unclear. V lost 3 bases and J 7 bases, leaving 7 bases between the germline ends. The CDR3 length is 13 residues. The CDR3 nucleotides are TGTGCCAGCAGTTTCGACCAGAATTCACCCCTCCACTTT. This gives the protein CASSFDQNSPLHF.

The chain uses TRBV11-2 and TRBJ2-1; 8 nucleotides match TRBD2. Germline CDR1 SGHAT, CDR2 FQNNGV. The CDR3 length is 14 residues. V lost 1 base to trimming and J lost 10 bases; unmatched junction nucleotides: 6. In nucleotides, the CDR3 is TGTGCCAGCAGCTTAGCGGGGGGGCCGACGGAGCAGTTCTTC. Its translation: CASSLAGGPTEQFF.

This chain joins TRBV7-3 and TRBJ2-5; either TRBD1 or TRBD2 may fit D (5 bases each). The length of the CDR3 is 15 residues. Trimming removed 4 bases from V and 2 bases from J, with 14 bases in between. Germline CDR1 SGHTA, CDR2 FQGTGA. Here the CDR3 DNA reads TGTGCCAGCAGCTCTCAGGGCGGGCCTCAAGAGACCCAGTACTTC. This encodes CASSSQGGPQETQYF.

The V and J genes are TRBV5-4 and TRBJ1-2, with 8 bases that match TRBD1. CDR3 length: 14 amino acids. CDR1 and CDR2 from the germline V gene are SGHNT and YYREEE (reference sequence). V gave up 0 bases and J gave up 8 bases; unmatched junction bases: 6. The CDR3 region has the DNA TGTGCCAGCAGCTTGGGCCAGGGGGCTAGAGGCTACACCTTC. It specifies CASSLGQGARGYTF.

V and J are TRBV7-2 and TRBJ1-2, with D tentatively TRBD1 (6 bases). Germline V lookup: CDR1 SGHTA, CDR2 FQGNSA. The CDR3 has 13 amino acids. The V and J ends lost 1 base and 5 bases respectively, with 8 bases between them. Here the CDR3 reads CASSLVTGYGYTF. In nucleotides, the CDR3 is TGTGCCAGCAGCTTAGTTACAGGGTATGGCTACACCTTC.

This rearrangement joins TRBV4-3 to TRBJ1-1; D is possibly TRBD1 (6 bases). The CDR3 runs 15 residues. Deletions cut 2 bases from V and 4 bases from J, with 14 bases between. Germline CDR1 LGHNA, CDR2 YSLEER. The CDR3 DNA sequence: TGCGCCAGCAGCCAACTCTTACAGGGAGGCACTGAAGCTTTCTTT. This sequence encodes CASSQLLQGGTEAFF.

In DNA, the CDR3 is TGCGCCAGCAGCCCCGACACCTATTCAATGAACACTGAAGCTTTCTTT. Amino acid sequence: CASSPDTYSMNTEAFF. This chain links TRBV10-2 with TRBJ1-1; D remains unclear. V lost 6 bases to trimming and J lost 0 bases, with 17 bases between them. This CDR3 has 16 residues. Germline values: CDR1 WSHSY, CDR2 SAAADI.

This sequence joins TRBV4-2 and TRBJ1-2; TRBD1 agrees at 11 bases. Losses at the gene ends were 4 bases for V and 1 base for J; bases not matched to a gene: 8. The V gene's germline CDR1 is LGHNA and CDR2 YNFKEQ. The CDR3 runs to 17 residues. CDR3 loop: CASSPTDRGRFNYGYTF. The CDR3 bases are TGTGCCAGCAGCCCAACGGACAGGGGGCGGTTTAACTATGGCTACACCTTC.

This chain links TRBV19 with TRBJ1-2, with D possibly matching TRBD1 (5 bases). This CDR3 spans 13 amino acids. Trimming shortened V by 6 bases and J by 4 bases, and 12 bases separated the two germline ends. Germline loops: CDR1 LNHDA, CDR2 SQIVND (reference sequence). The CDR3 coding sequence is TGTGCCAGTAGGGACACGGAGCTCTATGGCTACACCTTC. It codes for CASRDTELYGYTF.

The CDR3 region is CASSPFRQDYGYTF. The CDR3 DNA sequence: TGTGCCAGCAGTCCCTTTCGACAGGACTATGGCTACACCTTC. The chain couples TRBV27 to TRBJ1-2, with a tentative D call TRBD1 (6 bases). V was cut by 5 bases and J by 3 bases, with 13 bases left in between. The CDR3 extends over 14 amino acids. Germline assignment: CDR1 MNHEY and CDR2 SMNVEV (reference sequence).

The chain links TRBV12-3 or TRBV12-4 to TRBJ1-1; D is unclear. V lost 4 bases, J lost 4 bases, and 4 bases lay in between. The CDR3 is 11 amino acids. This CDR3 reads CASSWSTEAFF. The CDR3 DNA is TGTGCCAGCAGTTGGAGCACTGAAGCTTTCTTT.

The chain joins TRBV12-5 to TRBJ2-2; D unclear. Trimming took off 0 bases at V and 6 bases at J, with 2 bases between the two ends. CDR3 length: 12 residues. From germline, CDR1 is LGHNT and CDR2 FRNRAP. The CDR3 reads CASGLVPGELFF. In DNA, the CDR3 is TGTGCTAGTGGTTTGGTACCCGGGGAGCTGTTTTTT.

The rearrangement uses TRBV27 and TRBJ1-5, with no clear D. The V gene lost 0 bases and the J gene lost 3 bases, with 6 bases spanning the gap. The CDR3 consists of 14 residues. The germline V gene encodes CDR1 MNHEY and CDR2 SMNVEV (reference sequence). The CDR3 loop is CASSLSSLNQPQHF. DNA for the CDR3: TGTGCCAGCAGTTTATCTTCCCTCAATCAGCCCCAGCATTTT.

This clone was detected once. The V gene is TRBV2, the J gene TRBJ2-7, with D uncertain. Trimming shortened V by 6 bases and J by 4 bases, and 16 bases separated the two germline ends. Germline V gene sequence: CDR1 SNHLY, CDR2 FYNNEI. The CDR3 runs 14 residues. In DNA form, the CDR3 reads TGTGCCAGCAGGGTTACGGGCAGTCAGTACGAGCAGTACTTC. It specifies CASRVTGSQYEQYF.

V gene TRBV11-1 combines with J gene TRBJ2-2, with D possibly TRBD1 on 6 matching bases. The CDR3 consists of 13 residues. V was shortened by 0 bases and J by 7 bases, with 6 bases between the two germline ends. CDR1 and CDR2 (germline): SGHAT, FQDESV (reference sequence). DNA for the CDR3: TGTGCCAGCAGCTTAGCAGGGGGCGGGGAGCTGTTTTTT. Residues: CASSLAGGGELFF.

V usage is TRBV10-1 and J usage is TRBJ2-7, with unresolved D. CDR3 length: 14 amino acids. Trimming took 0 bases from V and 3 from J, leaving 9 bases between them. Germline loops: CDR1 WNHNN, CDR2 SYGVQD (reference sequence). CDR3 sequence reads: CASSESTTHYEQYF. CDR3 sequence (DNA): TGCGCCAGCAGTGAGTCGACAACTCACTACGAGCAGTACTTC.

This clone was observed once. The genes are TRBV5-5 and TRBJ1-2; D gene uncertain. V was clipped by 1 base and J by 4 bases, with 11 bases between them. The CDR3 extends over 14 amino acids. Germline CDR1 SGHKS, CDR2 YYEKEE (reference sequence). CDR3 protein: CASSLRQLRYGYTF. CDR3 nucleotides: TGTGCCAGCAGCTTGAGGCAGCTCCGCTATGGCTACACCTTC.